These T cell receptor beta chains were read from a single sample in a study of CD8 T cells in ankylosing spondylitis. TCRdb fed the 5' RACE reads into MiXCR, producing one record per CDR3 protein. The table has some 130,000 distinct CDR3 sequences, 15% to 20% seen once. The sequenced sample was blood, either unsorted or a sorted T cell fraction (not recorded which). The receptors come from a male donor with ankylosing spondylitis. Each CDR3 is given with its conserved first and last residue. Fields, in order: V gene, CDR3 protein.

>TRBV7-9
CASSSRGYQETQYF
>TRBV6-6
CASSPGTGGPLHF
>TRBV14
CASSPWGSYNSPLHF
>TRBV30
CAWSDRGRDTGELFF
>TRBV20-1
CSAREGPLADSSYNEQFF
>TRBV9
CASSVRTGGRTGELFF
>TRBV20-1
CSARARSDYGYTF
>TRBV27
CASSTTGTDTQYF
>TRBV10-3
CAIKQDQRYTGELFF
>TRBV12-3/TRBV12-4
CASSLVSGLEQYF
>TRBV5-1
CASVSQTYNEQFF
>TRBV6-2/TRBV6-3
CASTWPGVYNEQFF
>TRBV27
CASMGLAVADTQYF
>TRBV4-3
CASSQITSGLGDEQFF
>TRBV12-3/TRBV12-4
CASSLARGIQETQYF
>TRBV29-1
CSVEDRGGEAFF
>TRBV4-1
CASSQVTTGALSGNTIYF
>TRBV2
CASRRDEQFF
>TRBV20-1
CSASNLAMDEQYF
>TRBV7-9
CASSLGGGPLRF
>TRBV10-3
CAISVWQSSGNTIYF
>TRBV4-2
CASSQDHRDHQPQHF
>TRBV28
CASSLIIEETQYF
>TRBV4-1
CASSQNDRAGEQYF
>TRBV27
CASSQRESYEQYF
>TRBV5-1
CASSLAVDTEAFF
>TRBV2
CASIPATTNEAFF
>TRBV4-2
CASSQEPGNTIYF
>TRBV20-1
CSARFPHNEQFF
>TRBV27
CASCQLAGGSNEQYF
>TRBV4-3
CASSPQRAGAYEQYF
>TRBV20-1
CSARPRETLYNEQFF
>TRBV27
CASTGGGNEQFF
>TRBV28
CASRGLADQSSYNEQFF
>TRBV6-1
CASSEGIGNYGPPGAEAFF
>TRBV7-6
CASSPLAGGWEQYF
>TRBV4-1
CASSQDLGRQRLVLLNEQFF
>TRBV9
CASSVGTSGRLEQYF